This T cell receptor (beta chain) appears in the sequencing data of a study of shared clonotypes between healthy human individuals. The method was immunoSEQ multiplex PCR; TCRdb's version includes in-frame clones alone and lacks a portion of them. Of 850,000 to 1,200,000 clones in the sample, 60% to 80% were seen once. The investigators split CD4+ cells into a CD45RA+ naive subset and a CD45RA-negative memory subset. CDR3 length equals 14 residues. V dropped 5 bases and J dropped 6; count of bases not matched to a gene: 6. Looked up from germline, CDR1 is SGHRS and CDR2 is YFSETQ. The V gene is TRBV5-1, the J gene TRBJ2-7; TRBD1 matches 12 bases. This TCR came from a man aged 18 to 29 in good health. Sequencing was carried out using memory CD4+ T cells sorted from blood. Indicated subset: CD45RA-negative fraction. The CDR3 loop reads CASSSGQGAVEQYF. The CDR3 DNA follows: TGCGCCAGCAGTTCGGGACAGGGGGCGGTCGAGCAGTACTTC. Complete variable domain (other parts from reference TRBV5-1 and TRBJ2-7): KAGVTQTPRYLIKTRGQQVTLSCSPISGHRSVSWYQQTPGQGLQFLFEYFSETQRNKGNFPGRFSGRQFSNSRSEMNVSTLELGDSALYLCASSSGQGAVEQYFGPGTRLTVT.